These 4 T cell receptor beta chains were sequenced from one sample in a study of blood T cell repertoires in COVID-19. TCRdb's copy holds only in-frame clones and misses some; the assay was immunoSEQ multiplex PCR. There are about 170,000 clones in the sample; 75% to 90% occur only once, and under 4.5% lies in the top ten. Sequencing was carried out using PBMCs or T cells enriched from blood (not recorded which). The source is a woman between 50 and 59 years old who had recovered from COVID-19.

DNA for the CDR3: TGTGCCAGCAGCCCTAAAACAGGGGAACGTGGCTACACCTTC. Its translation is CASSPKTGERGYTF. The chain recombines TRBV5-4 with TRBJ1-2; 7 bases line up with TRBD1. J was trimmed by 7 bases and V by 4 bases; bases with no gene match: 10. Germline CDR1 and CDR2: SGHNT and YYREEE (reference sequence). The CDR3 totals 14 residues.

The V gene is TRBV9, the J gene TRBJ1-2; a weak D match, TRBD1 (5 bases). CDR3 length: 14 amino acids. Germline V lookup: CDR1 SGDLS, CDR2 YYNGEE. Trimming cost V 3 bases and J 2 bases, with 11 bases left between them. Here the CDR3 reads CASSAPGMNYGYTF. The CDR3 nucleotides are TGTGCCAGCAGCGCCCCAGGGATGAACTATGGCTACACCTTC.

The rearrangement links TRBV28 to TRBJ1-5; 7 nucleotides align to TRBD1. CDR1 is MDHEN and CDR2 is SYDVKM in the germline V gene. The CDR3 covers 15 residues. Germline trimming cut 5 bases from V and 4 bases from J; bases unmatched to any gene: 8. CDR3: CASSLGDRANQPQHF. CDR3 DNA: TGTGCCAGCAGTCTAGGAGACAGGGCAAATCAGCCCCAGCATTTT.

The chain joins TRBV6-2 or TRBV6-3 to TRBJ1-5, with TRBD1 matching 8 bases. CDR3 length equals 14 residues. Germline CDR1 reads MNHEY; CDR2 reads SVGEGT. The V and J ends lost 3 bases and 7 bases, in that order; junction bases with no gene match: 5. CDR3 protein: CASSYGTGPQPQHF. CDR3 nucleotides: TGTGCCAGCAGTTATGGGACAGGCCCGCAGCCCCAGCATTTT.